This T cell receptor (beta chain) was sequenced in a study of blood T cell repertoires in COVID-19. Background on the study: Nucleic acid was either cDNA or gDNA, and it came from T cells, B-cell-depleted T cells, or PBMCs.

In the original workflow: Amplification of reference gene primers was used by the study to estimate nucleated cell counts. Assay: immunoSEQ multiplex PCR; the TCRdb copy retains only in-frame clones and omits some. The DNA gave D and trimming, while V, J and clone size come from that table. Here the sample spans roughly 140,000 clones, approximately 91% being singletons. The V gene lost 8 bases and the J gene lost 5 bases, with 15 bases spanning the gap. The CDR3 runs to 13 residues. V gene TRBV12-3 or TRBV12-4 combines with J gene TRBJ1-1; tentatively, D is TRBD1 (5 bases). Sequencing used peripheral blood. This sequence originates from a human donor in a cohort sampled during active COVID-19. In nucleotides, the CDR3 is TGTGCCAGCCTCCTTAACAGGCGGACTGAAGCTTTCTTT. This codes for CASLLNRRTEAFF.